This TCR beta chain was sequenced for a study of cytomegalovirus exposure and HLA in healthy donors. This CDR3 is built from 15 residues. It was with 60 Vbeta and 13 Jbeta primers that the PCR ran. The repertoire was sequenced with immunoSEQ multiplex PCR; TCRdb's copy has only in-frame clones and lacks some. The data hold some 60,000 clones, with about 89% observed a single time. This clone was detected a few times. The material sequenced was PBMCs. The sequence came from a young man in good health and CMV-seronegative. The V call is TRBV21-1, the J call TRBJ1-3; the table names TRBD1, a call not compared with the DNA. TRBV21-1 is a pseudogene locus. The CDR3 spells CASSKAHRAGNTIYF. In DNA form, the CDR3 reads TGTGCCAGCAGCAAAGCGCACAGGGCTGGAAACACCATATATTTT.